The 28 T cell receptor beta chains below were found in one sample sequenced in a study of shared T cell receptors in the human thymus. Method: immunoSEQ multiplex PCR; TCRdb's copy keeps in-frame clones and lacks some. The data contain about 380,000 clones, approximately 95% of them singletons. Sequencing was carried out using thymocytes. These receptors were obtained from a human donor.

The chain is built from TRBV28 and TRBJ2-3, with 8 bases identical to TRBD1. This CDR3 has 14 residues. Germline V lookup: CDR1 MDHEN, CDR2 SYDVKM. With 6 bases clipped from V and 2 bases from J, the junction kept 4 bases outside the gene matches. The CDR3 protein is CASRRDRYTDTQYF. The CDR3 DNA is TGTGCCAGCAGGAGGGACAGGTACACAGATACGCAGTATTTT.

This rearrangement joins TRBV15 to TRBJ2-7; D may be TRBD1 (7 bases). This CDR3 contains 14 residues. V was clipped by 7 bases and J by 6 bases, with 19 bases between them. Germline assignment: CDR1 LNHNV and CDR2 YYDKDF (reference sequence). The CDR3 coding sequence is TGTGCCACCAAAAGCCAGGGGGGCTGGGGCGAGCAGTACTTC. The encoded protein is CATKSQGGWGEQYF.

The chain recombines TRBV28 with TRBJ1-2; D gene ambiguous. V gave up 7 bases and J gave up 7 bases, with 19 bases separating them. The CDR3 runs 14 residues. From germline, CDR1 is MDHEN and CDR2 SYDVKM. Here the CDR3 DNA reads TGTGCCAGCACCAGCGGACTCCTGCTGGGTGGCTACACCTTC. Protein sequence: CASTSGLLLGGYTF.

The CDR3, as DNA: TGTGCCAGCAGAGCACAGGGCACTGAAGCTTTCTTT. Its protein product is CASRAQGTEAFF. V gene TRBV9 combines with J gene TRBJ1-1, with D maybe TRBD1 (6 bases). Trimming stripped 5 bases from V and 4 bases from J, with 9 bases between. This CDR3 is 12 amino acids long. Germline V gene lookup returns CDR1 SGDLS and CDR2 YYNGEE.

The J gene is TRBJ1-1, the V gene TRBV12-5; 7 bases line up with TRBD1. This CDR3 is built from 17 residues. Germline CDR1 is LGHNT and CDR2 is FRNRAP. V shed 1 base, J shed 3 bases, and the junction held 11 bases outside the gene matches. The CDR3 protein is CASGLATGTDLYTEAFF. The CDR3 DNA is TGTGCTAGTGGTTTGGCGACAGGGACAGACCTTTACACTGAAGCTTTCTTT.

The chain is built from TRBV27 and TRBJ2-2, with TRBD2 matching 13 bases. CDR1 is MNHEY and CDR2 is SMNVEV in the germline V gene (reference sequence). The CDR3 covers 16 residues. V was clipped by 2 bases and J by 7 bases; unmatched bases: 4. The CDR3 sequence: CASSLTSGRVVGELFF. The CDR3 bases are TGTGCCAGCAGTTTAACTAGCGGGAGGGTGGTCGGGGAGCTGTTTTTT.

The V call is TRBV28, the J call TRBJ1-1; D is perhaps TRBD1 (6 bases). Germline CDR1 reads MDHEN; CDR2 reads SYDVKM. V gave up 7 bases and J gave up 6 bases, with 12 bases separating them. This CDR3 is 12 amino acids long. CDR3 DNA sequence: TGTGCCAGCACCAGGGGTTGGGCTGAAGCTTTCTTT. Protein product: CASTRGWAEAFF.

The V gene is TRBV21-1, the J gene TRBJ2-4; the table's D gene call, TRBD2, was not cross checked with the DNA. TRBV21-1 is a listed pseudogene. CDR3 length: 16 amino acids. Here the CDR3 reads CASSSLPGGAKNIQYF. CDR3 DNA: TGTGCCAGCAGCTCTCTTCCCGGTGGAGCCAAAAACATTCAGTACTTC.

The rearrangement joins TRBV11-2 to TRBJ2-7; D is uncertain. Germline V gene sequence: CDR1 SGHAT, CDR2 FQNNGV. This CDR3 is built from 16 residues. Between the trimmed V and J ends, which lost 2 bases and 2 bases, there was a span of 16 bases. In DNA, the CDR3 is TGTGCCAGCAGCTTATCTTTTCTCGGCTACCCCTACGAGCAGTACTTC. It translates to CASSLSFLGYPYEQYF.

The gene calls are TRBV18 and TRBJ2-7; D is possibly TRBD2 (5 bases). V shed 3 bases and J shed 3 bases, with 12 bases lying between them. CDR1 and CDR2 (germline): KGHSH, LQKENI. The CDR3 is 14 amino acids. The CDR3 protein is CASSPVHRGYEQYF. In DNA form, the CDR3 reads TGTGCCAGCTCACCGGTCCATCGGGGCTACGAGCAGTACTTC.

In this sample, this clone turned up once. This chain joins TRBV4-2 and TRBJ2-1; TRBD2 aligns across 7 bases. Germline CDR1 is LGHNA and CDR2 is YNFKEQ. Unmatched junction bases numbered 19, after V lost 2 bases and J lost 3 bases. The CDR3 contains 20 residues. CDR3 nucleotides: TGTGCCAGCAGCCAACGTTGCGGGAGCCCCCTTAGCCCCAACTACAATGAGCAGTTCTTC. It is translated as CASSQRCGSPLSPNYNEQFF.

The chain employs TRBV27 and TRBJ2-1; D is uncertain. Germline-derived CDR1 and CDR2 are MNHEY and SMNVEV (reference sequence). The CDR3 runs to 15 residues. The ends were cut back, 6 bases at V and 0 bases at J, with 12 bases in the middle. The CDR3 protein is CASSLGRYSYNEQFF. CDR3 nucleotide sequence: TGTGCCAGCAGCCTAGGACGGTACTCCTACAATGAGCAGTTCTTC.

This rearrangement joins TRBV27 to TRBJ1-5; D is ambiguous. This CDR3 has 16 amino acids. V lost 6 bases and J lost 6, with 21 bases in between. Germline lookup yields CDR1 MNHEY and CDR2 SMNVEV (reference sequence). CDR3 sequence reads: CASSFSGGDIAQPQHF. CDR3 nucleotides: TGTGCCAGCAGCTTCAGCGGCGGGGATATTGCTCAGCCCCAGCATTTT.

This sequence joins TRBV19 and TRBJ2-5, with a possible D match to TRBD2 (6 bases). The V end lost 8 bases, the J end lost 3 bases, and 19 bases lay between the germline ends. Germline lookup yields CDR1 LNHDA and CDR2 SQIVND (reference sequence). The length of the CDR3 is 15 residues. The CDR3 protein is CASAPEEGRKETQYF. The CDR3 DNA reads as TGTGCCAGTGCCCCTGAGGAGGGTAGAAAAGAGACCCAGTACTTC.

This chain uses TRBV9 with TRBJ2-3; D is unresolved. This CDR3 is 14 amino acids long. V gave up 0 bases and J gave up 2 bases, with 7 bases separating them. CDR1 SGDLS and CDR2 YYNGEE come from the germline V gene. The CDR3 reads CASSVGRFTDTQYF. The CDR3, as DNA: TGTGCCAGCAGCGTAGGTCGTTTCACAGATACGCAGTATTTT.

This clone showed up just once. V is TRBV10-3 and J is TRBJ2-7; D unclear. V was pared by 6 bases and J by 4 bases, with 13 bases between. Per germline, CDR1 ENHRY and CDR2 SYGVKD. This CDR3 spans 13 amino acids. In DNA, the CDR3 is TGTGCCATCAGCGCAGGACCTTTGTACGAGCAGTACTTC. It encodes CAISAGPLYEQYF.

This clone was seen only once. The chain employs TRBV6-5 and TRBJ2-7; perhaps TRBD2 as D (6 bases). This CDR3 contains 15 residues. Germline lookup yields CDR1 MNHEY and CDR2 SVGAGI. V lost 2 bases, J lost 4 bases, and 15 bases lay in between. This CDR3 reads CASSYELAGRYEQYF. CDR3 sequence (DNA): TGTGCCAGCAGTTACGAGTTGGCGGGACGGTACGAGCAGTACTTC.

V is TRBV4-2 and J is TRBJ2-4; no clear D gene. This CDR3 has 13 residues. The germline V gene encodes CDR1 LGHNA and CDR2 YNFKEQ. V lost 4 bases and J lost 9, with 13 bases in between. The chain's CDR3 is CASSPRKSSIQYF. Here the CDR3 DNA reads TGTGCCAGCAGCCCCCGAAAGAGTAGCATTCAGTACTTC.

This clone was detected only once. The J gene is TRBJ1-5, the V gene TRBV7-9, with D possibly TRBD1 on 6 matching bases. The germline CDR1 and CDR2 sequences are SEHNR and FQNEAQ (reference sequence). Trimming took 1 base from V and 8 from J, leaving 15 bases between them. This CDR3 has 15 amino acids. The CDR3: CASSLGGHLPEPQHF. The CDR3 coding sequence is TGTGCCAGCAGCTTAGGGGGACATCTCCCCGAGCCCCAGCATTTT.

The chain is built from TRBV5-6 and TRBJ2-3; 8 bases match TRBD2. The germline gives CDR1 SGHDT, CDR2 YYEEEE. The CDR3 is 15 residues long. Trimming at V came to 1 base and at J to 1 base, leaving 2 bases not matched to a gene. The CDR3 sequence: CASSLREGRTDTQYF. CDR3 DNA: TGTGCCAGCAGCTTGCGGGAGGGCCGCACAGATACGCAGTATTTT. Full variable domain (rest looked up from reference TRBV5-6 and TRBJ2-3): DAGVTQSPTHLIKTRGQQVTLRCSPKSGHDTVSWYQQALGQGPQFIFQYYEEEERQRGNFPDRFSGHQFPNYSSELNVNALLLGDSALYLCASSLREGRTDTQYFGPGTRLTVL.

This chain joins TRBV7-2 and TRBJ2-7, with D perhaps matching TRBD1 (5 bases). Germline CDR1 SGHTA, CDR2 FQGNSA. V lost 1 base and J lost 0, with 10 bases in between. The CDR3 is 15 residues long. The DNA of the CDR3 is TGTGCCAGCAGCTTAGGGAAGGACAACTCCTACGAGCAGTACTTC. It encodes CASSLGKDNSYEQYF.

This clone was detected once. J is TRBJ1-5 and V is TRBV28; 9 bases align to TRBD1. Trimming removed 8 bases from V and 4 bases from J; junction bases left unmatched: 12. The CDR3 totals 16 residues. CDR1 is MDHEN and CDR2 is SYDVKM in the germline V gene. CDR3 in amino acids: CASLGTTGGWNQPQHF. The DNA for the CDR3 is TGTGCCAGCCTAGGGACCACAGGGGGCTGGAATCAGCCCCAGCATTTT.

V usage is TRBV4-3 and J usage is TRBJ2-1; TRBD2 agrees at 7 bases. This CDR3 is built from 15 residues. Germline CDR1 is LGHNA and CDR2 is YSLEER. Trimming cost V 5 bases and J 3 bases; bases outside gene matches: 7. The DNA for the CDR3 is TGCGCCAGCAGCGGAAGCGGGAACCACTACAATGAGCAGTTCTTC. Translating it yields CASSGSGNHYNEQFF.

This chain uses TRBV7-2 with TRBJ2-7, with D possibly TRBD1 on 5 matching bases. Germline CDR1 SGHTA, CDR2 FQGNSA. Deletions cut 3 bases from V and 3 bases from J, with 9 bases between. The CDR3 is 13 residues long. The CDR3 here is CASSLGPYYEQYF. DNA of the CDR3: TGTGCCAGCAGCTTGGGGCCCTACTACGAGCAGTACTTC.

The gene calls are TRBV18 and TRBJ2-1; a weak D match, TRBD2 (6 bases). With 3 bases removed from V and 6 bases from J, the gap between germline ends came to 12 bases. CDR3 length: 14 residues. Germline V gives CDR1 KGHSH, CDR2 LQKENI. This chain's CDR3 is CASSPRGNGNEQFF. Written as DNA, the CDR3 is TGTGCCAGCTCACCCCGGGGGAATGGCAATGAGCAGTTCTTC.

The rearrangement joins TRBV2 to TRBJ2-3; 15 nucleotides agree with TRBD2. Germline V gene data show CDR1 as SNHLY and CDR2 as FYNNEI. The CDR3 has 21 residues. Losses at the gene ends were 5 bases for V and 2 bases for J; bases not matched to a gene: 17. CDR3 loop: CASSPPAVGTSGRNTTDTQYF. Here the CDR3 DNA reads TGTGCCAGCAGTCCGCCGGCCGTGGGGACTAGCGGGAGGAATACCACAGATACGCAGTATTTT.

CDR3 residues: CASSVRSSGRTDEQYF. The CDR3 coding sequence is TGCGCCAGCAGCGTACGTTCTAGCGGGAGGACCGACGAGCAGTACTTC. The genes are TRBV4-1 and TRBJ2-7; 11 nucleotides agree with TRBD2. The CDR3 consists of 16 residues. CDR1 MGHRA and CDR2 YSYEKL come from the germline V gene. Germline trimming cut 5 bases from V and 5 bases from J; bases unmatched to any gene: 11.

V usage is TRBV28 and J usage is TRBJ2-7; D may be TRBD1 (5 bases). The ends were cut back, 6 bases at V and 3 bases at J, with 27 bases in the middle. The CDR3 is 18 amino acids. Germline V gene sequence: CDR1 MDHEN, CDR2 SYDVKM. The CDR3 protein is CASSLRPFTGVKVYEQYF. The CDR3 region has the DNA TGTGCCAGCAGCCTCCGTCCGTTCACAGGAGTGAAGGTCTACGAGCAGTACTTC. The full variable domain, completed using reference TRBV28 and TRBJ2-7, is DVKVTQSSRYLVKRTGEKVFLECVQDMDHENMFWYRQDPGLGLRLIYFSYDVKMKEKGDIPEGYSVSREKKERFSLILESASTNQTSMYLCASSLRPFTGVKVYEQYFGPGTRLTVT.